Listed below are T cell receptor beta chains from one sample, sequenced in a study of spatial heterogeneity in lung cancer. TCRdb processed the 5' RACE reads anew with MiXCR; each CDR3 protein has one entry. This table has tens of thousands of distinct CDR3 sequences, roughly 13% appearing once. The source was PBMCs, collected at surgery. The receptors come from a male donor with early-stage non-small cell lung cancer. The CDR3 runs from the conserved cysteine through the conserved F or W. Fields, in order: clone size, D gene, V gene, J gene, CDR3 protein, CDR3 DNA. D genes are given only for firm matches. A clone size is listed for some rows: how often the clone was seen (once, few, many), or a class if it is expanded.

-	TRBD1	TRBV4-1	TRBJ2-7	CASSRGTAYEQYF	TGCGCCAGCAGCAGGGGGACAGCCTACGAGCAGTACTTC
few	TRBD2	TRBV27	TRBJ2-7	CASRGGLAGGPEVYEQYF	TGTGCCAGCAGGGGAGGACTAGCGGGAGGGCCGGAGGTCTACGAGCAGTACTTC
-	-	TRBV7-9	TRBJ1-5	CASSFGNQPQHF	TGTGCCAGCAGCTTCGGAAATCAGCCCCAGCATTTT
few	-	TRBV5-1	TRBJ2-2	CASSLVWTVNTGELFF	TGCGCCAGCAGCTTGGTATGGACAGTGAACACCGGGGAGCTGTTTTTT
few	TRBD2	TRBV12-3/TRBV12-4	TRBJ2-1	CASMRGDLRSQFF	TGTGCCAGCATGCGGGGGGACCTCCGTAGTCAGTTCTTC
few	-	TRBV20-1	TRBJ2-3	CSARTPEAGHTDTQYF	TGCAGTGCTAGGACACCCGAAGCGGGACACACAGATACGCAGTATTTT
many	-	TRBV20-1	TRBJ1-6	CSARVVDSPLHF	TGCAGTGCTAGAGTCGTTGATTCACCCCTCCACTTT
few	-	TRBV19	TRBJ2-1	CASSVPGLAEQFF	TGTGCCAGTAGTGTCCCAGGACTGGCTGAGCAGTTCTTC
-	-	TRBV18	TRBJ2-1	CASSPKDSISW	TGTGCCAGCTCACCGAAAGACTCCATTTCGTGG
-	TRBD1	TRBV5-1	TRBJ1-3	CASSPRQGSGNTIYF	TGCGCCAGCAGCCCTCGACAGGGCTCTGGAAACACCATATATTTT
-	TRBD1	TRBV3-1	TRBJ1-1	CASSRRDRDTEAFF	TGTGCCAGCAGCCGTCGGGACAGGGATACTGAAGCTTTCTTT
many	TRBD1	TRBV6-5	TRBJ2-1	CASSAGGSYNEQFF	TGTGCCAGCAGTGCAGGGGGCTCCTACAATGAGCAGTTCTTC
few	-	TRBV12-3/TRBV12-4	TRBJ1-5	CASSYTHRGNQPQHF	TGTGCCAGCAGTTACACACACAGGGGCAATCAGCCCCAGCATTTT
-	-	TRBV25-1	TRBJ2-5	CASGRRETQYF	TGTGCCAGCGGTAGGCGAGAGACCCAGTACTTC
many	-	TRBV5-6	TRBJ1-2	CASSFGATYGYTF	TGTGCCAGCAGCTTTGGGGCGACCTATGGCTACACCTTC
many	TRBD2	TRBV11-2	TRBJ2-1	CASSLSGASYNEQFF	TGTGCCAGCAGCCTTAGCGGGGCCTCCTACAATGAGCAGTTCTTC
many	-	TRBV5-1	TRBJ2-3	CASSFGPGTDTQYF	TGCGCCAGCAGCTTTGGCCCTGGCACAGATACGCAGTATTTT
few	-	TRBV7-9	TRBJ1-4	CASRDGRATNEKLFF	TGTGCCTCCCGGGACGGAAGAGCAACTAATGAAAAACTGTTTTTT
-	TRBD1	TRBV6-2/TRBV6-3	TRBJ1-5	CASTQTGVDQPQHF	TGTGCCAGCACCCAGACAGGGGTTGATCAGCCCCAGCATTTT
medium-sized	TRBD1	TRBV29-1	TRBJ1-2	CSVDGQGGYGYTF	TGCAGCGTTGATGGACAGGGAGGCTATGGCTACACCTTC
few	-	TRBV20-1	TRBJ2-7	CSASRQSDSSYEQYF	TGCAGTGCTAGTAGGCAGAGTGATAGCTCCTACGAGCAGTACTTC
few	TRBD2	TRBV5-5	TRBJ2-3	CASSLGLAGAGADTQYF	TGTGCCAGCAGCCTCGGACTAGCGGGAGCCGGGGCAGATACGCAGTATTTT
-	TRBD2	TRBV2	TRBJ2-1	CASSVVAATSYEQFF	TGTGCCAGCAGTGTAGTGGCAGCGACTAGCTATGAGCAGTTCTTC
-	-	TRBV7-9	TRBJ1-2	CASSSSRAPDVYGYTF	TGTGCCAGCAGCTCTTCGAGGGCGCCAGATGTCTATGGCTACACCTTC
many	TRBD2	TRBV6-5	TRBJ2-3	CASTKREGTDTQYF	TGTGCCAGCACAAAGCGGGAGGGCACAGATACGCAGTATTTT
-	TRBD1	TRBV20-1	TRBJ1-1	CSARDPRGQNTEAFF	TGCAGTGCTAGAGATCCCAGGGGGCAAAACACTGAAGCTTTCTTT
-	-	TRBV12-3/TRBV12-4	TRBJ2-1	CASRSSLRGEQFF	TGTGCCAGCAGGTCTTCCTTGAGGGGGGAGCAGTTCTTC
-	-	TRBV15	TRBJ2-6	CATSRVLGAGANVLTF	TGTGCCACCAGCAGAGTACTGGGTGCTGGGGCCAACGTCCTGACTTTC
-	-	TRBV9	TRBJ2-1	CASSARGYAYEQFF	TGTGCCAGCAGCGCCAGGGGTTACGCCTATGAGCAGTTCTTC
many	-	TRBV7-9	TRBJ2-7	CASSYPGEDYEQYF	TGTGCCAGCAGCTACCCCGGGGAAGACTACGAGCAGTACTTC
few	TRBD2	TRBV12-3/TRBV12-4	TRBJ2-7	CASSEGRVWTYEQYF	TGTGCCAGCAGTGAGGGGAGGGTTTGGACCTACGAGCAGTACTTC
-	TRBD2	TRBV10-2	TRBJ2-2	CASSESPGLAGKYAGELFF	TGCGCCAGCAGTGAGTCCCCGGGACTAGCGGGGAAATACGCCGGGGAGCTGTTTTTT
few	TRBD1	TRBV10-3	TRBJ2-5	CAISQPDRGQETQYF	TGTGCCATCAGTCAACCGGACAGGGGGCAAGAGACCCAGTACTTC
-	TRBD1	TRBV29-1	TRBJ1-5	CSVVLNGGQNQPQHF	TGCAGCGTTGTCCTCAACGGGGGACAGAATCAGCCCCAGCATTTT
few	TRBD2	TRBV20-1	TRBJ2-1	CSAREREGTYNEQFF	TGCAGTGCTAGAGAGCGGGAGGGTACCTACAATGAGCAGTTCTTC
few	-	TRBV20-1	TRBJ2-1	CSVPGPTIGQFF	TGCAGTGTCCCGGGACCAACTATCGGCCAGTTCTTC
-	TRBD2	TRBV4-2	TRBJ2-3	CASSPRLAGLDTQYF	TGTGCCAGCAGCCCCAGACTAGCGGGGTTAGATACGCAGTATTTT
few	-	TRBV3-1	TRBJ1-2	CANSQASGYYGYTF	TGTGCCAACAGCCAAGCAAGCGGCTACTATGGCTACACCTTC
few	TRBD1	TRBV10-3	TRBJ2-7	CAIRAGTGANEQYF	TGTGCCATCAGGGCCGGGACAGGCGCCAACGAGCAGTACTTC
many	TRBD2	TRBV5-4	TRBJ2-5	CASSSAGAETQYF	TGTGCCAGCAGCTCAGCGGGAGCAGAGACCCAGTACTTC
many	TRBD1	TRBV28	TRBJ2-7	CASSQGAGPLEQYF	TGTGCCAGCAGTCAGGGGGCCGGGCCCCTCGAGCAGTACTTC